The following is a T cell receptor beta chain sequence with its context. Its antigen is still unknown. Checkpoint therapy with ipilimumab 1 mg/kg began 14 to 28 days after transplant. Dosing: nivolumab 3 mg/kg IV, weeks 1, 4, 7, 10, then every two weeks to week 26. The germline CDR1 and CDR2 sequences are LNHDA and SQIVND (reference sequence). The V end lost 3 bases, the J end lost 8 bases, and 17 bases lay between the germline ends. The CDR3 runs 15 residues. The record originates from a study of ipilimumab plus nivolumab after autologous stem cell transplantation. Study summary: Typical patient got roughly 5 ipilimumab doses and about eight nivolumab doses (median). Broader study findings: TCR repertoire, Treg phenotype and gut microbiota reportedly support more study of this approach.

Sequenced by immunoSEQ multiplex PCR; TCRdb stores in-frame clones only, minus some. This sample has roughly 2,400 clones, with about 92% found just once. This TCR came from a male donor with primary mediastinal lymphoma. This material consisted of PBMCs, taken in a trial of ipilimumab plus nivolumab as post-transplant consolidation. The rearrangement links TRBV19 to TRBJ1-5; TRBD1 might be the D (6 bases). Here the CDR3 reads CASSISLGGVEPQHF. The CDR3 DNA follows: TGTGCCAGTAGTATCAGTCTGGGGGGCGTGGAGCCCCAGCATTTT.